The 18 T cell receptor beta chains listed next were all sequenced from one sample in a study of T cells expressing NK-cell markers. TCRdb re-called the 5' RACE reads, yielding one record per CDR3 amino acid sequence without DNA. The table for this sample gives 400,000 or so distinct CDR3 sequences. Sequencing input: blood T cells: a sorted CD56 or NKG2C T cell subset, CD4+ or CD8+ T cells, or bulk PBMC T cells (not recorded which). The receptors derive from a woman aged 50 to 60 in good health.

The V gene is TRBV7-6, the J gene TRBJ2-3; the TCRdb call, TRBD2, lacks DNA for checking. Germline CDR1 and CDR2: SGHVS and FNYEAQ. CDR3 length equals 14 residues. CDR3 amino acids: CASSLEFPPDTQYF.

J is TRBJ2-7 and V is TRBV5-1; the TCRdb call, TRBD1, lacks DNA for checking. CDR3 length: 14 amino acids. CDR1 and CDR2 from the germline V gene are SGHRS and YFSETQ. The CDR3 is CASRTGTGPGEQYF.

This chain connects TRBV29-1 to TRBJ2-5; TCRdb proposes TRBD2, but this gene call is untestable without DNA. This CDR3 is built from 12 residues. Germline V CDR1 and CDR2: SQVTM, ANQGSEA. CDR3 in amino acids: CSVLDPGGAQYF.

The V and J genes are TRBV7-2 and TRBJ2-3; TCRdb picks TRBD2, but there is no DNA to check that call. The CDR3 is 16 amino acids. Germline CDR1 and CDR2: SGHTA and FQGNSA. The CDR3 protein is CASSLLGRTDTDTQYF. Drawing the rest from reference TRBV7-2 and TRBJ2-3, the complete variable domain is GAGVSQSPSNKVTEKGKDVELRCDPISGHTALYWYRQSLGQGLEFLIYFQGNSAPDKSGLPSDRFSAERTGGSVSTLTIQRTQQEDSAVYLCASSLLGRTDTDTQYFGPGTRLTVL.

V and J are TRBV6-2 or TRBV6-3 and TRBJ2-1; TCRdb names TRBD2, which stays unverified in the absence of DNA. The CDR3 is made up of 15 amino acids. Germline CDR1 reads MNHEY; CDR2 reads SVGEGT. CDR3 protein: CASGLDSSSYNEQFF.

This chain uses TRBV15 with TRBJ2-5. There are 15 residues in the CDR3. Germline CDR1 LNHNV, CDR2 YYDKDF (reference sequence). CDR3 amino acids: CATSTQARSKETQYF.

The V and J genes are TRBV5-1 and TRBJ2-2. This CDR3 is built from 15 residues. Per germline, CDR1 SGHRS and CDR2 YFSETQ. Here the CDR3 reads CASSLAGENTGELFF.

This chain joins TRBV4-1 and TRBJ2-5; with no DNA, the TCRdb D assignment of TRBD2 cannot be verified. The CDR3 has 14 residues. The germline V gene has CDR1 MGHRA and CDR2 YSYEKL. This CDR3 reads CASSQGTDGETQYF.

The chain links TRBV7-8 to TRBJ2-5; there is no DNA to check the TCRdb D call of TRBD2. The CDR3 spans 17 residues. Germline assignment: CDR1 SGHVS and CDR2 FQNEAQ. The CDR3 protein is CASSLGLARLEGETQYF.

This chain connects TRBV5-1 to TRBJ2-7; TCRdb designates TRBD1, a call that cannot be tested without DNA. CDR3 length: 13 residues. Germline CDR1 is SGHRS and CDR2 is YFSETQ. This CDR3 is CANWIGQPRRQYF.

V usage is TRBV27 and J usage is TRBJ2-7; as DNA is missing, the TRBD2 call by TCRdb cannot be tested. This CDR3 comprises 13 residues. In germline, CDR1 is MNHEY, CDR2 SMNVEV (reference sequence). The CDR3 protein is CASRQGLVGEQYF.

The rearrangement links TRBV21-1 to TRBJ2-5; the TRBD1 assignment by TCRdb is unverifiable without DNA. TRBV21-1 is annotated as a pseudogene. The CDR3 runs to 16 residues. CDR3 sequence reads: CASSKVAGGIMETQYF.

The chain links TRBV12-3 or TRBV12-4 to TRBJ1-1. This CDR3 has 15 amino acids. This chain's CDR3 is CASSLAIGYGTEAFF.

The chain recombines TRBV6-2 or TRBV6-3 with TRBJ2-5; TCRdb designates TRBD1, a call that cannot be tested without DNA. Germline CDR1 MNHEY, CDR2 SVGEGT. This CDR3 has 15 residues. The CDR3 here is CASSGGQWAQETQYF.

The chain employs TRBV12-3 or TRBV12-4 and TRBJ2-2; TCRdb's D gene call, TRBD2, goes unchecked for lack of DNA. CDR3 length: 13 amino acids. This CDR3 reads CASVGDSTGELFF.

The chain recombines TRBV12-3 or TRBV12-4 with TRBJ1-4. The CDR3 consists of 13 residues. CDR3 sequence reads: CASSLMASRTMFF.

This chain uses TRBV10-3 with TRBJ1-1. CDR3 size: 11 residues. Germline CDR1 and CDR2: ENHRY and SYGVKD. The CDR3 is CAIRGINEAFF.

J is TRBJ2-5 and V is TRBV5-1. The CDR3 covers 12 residues. Looked up from germline, CDR1 is SGHRS and CDR2 is YFSETQ. Here the CDR3 reads CASSLAMETQYF.